The next 32 T cell receptor beta chains were all read from a single sample in a study of CD8+ T cells in alopecia areata listed by TCRdb under 2018. The protocol used for the library was the immunoSEQ multiplex PCR assay. To provide template for TCR sequencing, every sample had RNA extracted and reverse transcribed into cDNA. TCRdb stores this immuneACCESS table with in-frame sequences only. Part of the clones is absent; in the studies checked, under half of the shortfall reflects unresolved V genes, and no reason is known for the rest. The sample profile shows more than 75,000 clones; 41% of them were found once. Together, the top ten hold about 1.4% of the sample. Material: CD4+ T cells sorted from blood. The receptors come from a human donor with alopecia areata.

The rearrangement uses TRBV6-1 and TRBJ1-4; no definite D call. Trimming removed 4 bases at V and 0 bases at J, with 6 bases between. Germline V gene lookup returns CDR1 MNHNS and CDR2 SASEGT. CDR3 size: 14 residues. CDR3 bases: TGTGCCAGCAGTGCGCGGTCAACTAATGAAAAACTGTTTTTT. Amino acid sequence: CASSARSTNEKLFF.

The chain carries TRBV18 and TRBJ2-1; D ambiguous. The CDR3 contains 13 residues. CDR1 and CDR2 from the germline V gene are KGHSH and LQKENI. Deletions cut 3 bases from V and 4 bases from J, with 7 bases between. CDR3 sequence (DNA): TGTGCCAGCTCACCGTACACGTACAATGAGCAGTTCTTC. Amino acids: CASSPYTYNEQFF.

The chain combines TRBV6-5 with TRBJ2-3, with 7 positions matching TRBD2. V gave up 8 bases and J gave up 2 bases; unmatched junction bases: 1. The CDR3 loop spans 12 amino acids. CDR1 and CDR2 (germline): MNHEY, SVGAGI. The CDR3 sequence: CASRDYTDTQYF. Written as DNA, the CDR3 is TGTGCCAGCCGGGACTACACAGATACGCAGTATTTT.

A single count supports this clone. V gene TRBV2 combines with J gene TRBJ2-5, with a possible D match to TRBD2 (6 bases). This CDR3 comprises 13 residues. Trimming removed 7 bases at V and 2 bases at J, with 11 bases between. Per germline, CDR1 SNHLY and CDR2 FYNNEI. CDR3 DNA sequence: TGTGCCAGCATCGGTCGGGGGCAAGAGACCCAGTACTTC. Its translation: CASIGRGQETQYF.

This clone was counted between two and nine times. The chain joins TRBV19 to TRBJ2-3; 7 bases agree with TRBD2. CDR1 LNHDA and CDR2 SQIVND come from the germline V gene (reference sequence). This CDR3 comprises 14 residues. The V and J ends lost 5 bases and 5 bases, in that order; junction bases with no gene match: 7. The CDR3 bases are TGTGCCAGTAGTTCCCCCGGACTAGTAGATACGCAGTATTTT. It is translated as CASSSPGLVDTQYF.

For this clone: Relative to the germline gene, one junction end is altered; a read error may explain this. This sequence joins TRBV30 and TRBJ1-1; no firm D call. The CDR3 length is 8 residues. Looked up from germline, CDR1 is GTSNPN and CDR2 is SVGIG (reference sequence). In DNA form, the CDR3 reads TGTGCCTGGAGTGGGGTCTACTTT. It translates to CAWSGVYF.

V is TRBV30 and J is TRBJ1-5; D remains ambiguous. The CDR3 totals 13 residues. Trimming shortened V by 5 bases and J by 8 bases, and 16 bases separated the two germline ends. The germline gives CDR1 GTSNPN, CDR2 SVGIG (reference sequence). The CDR3 sequence is CAWSESGMEPQHF. CDR3 DNA: TGTGCCTGGTCGGAGTCGGGGATGGAGCCCCAGCATTTT.

The chain couples TRBV2 to TRBJ2-6; D is unresolved. With 1 base removed from V and 2 bases from J, the gap between germline ends came to 3 bases. Germline CDR1 is SNHLY and CDR2 is FYNNEI. This CDR3 is 14 amino acids long. The DNA of the CDR3 is TGTGCCAGCAGTGAAGGACCTGGGGCCAACGTCCTGACTTTC. Its translation: CASSEGPGANVLTF.

The chain recombines TRBV29-1 with TRBJ2-1, with no clear D. Trimming took off 6 bases at V and 4 bases at J, with 10 bases between the two ends. Germline-derived CDR1 and CDR2 are SQVTM and ANQGSEA. The CDR3 spans 12 residues. Here the CDR3 reads CSVAWGYNEQFF. The CDR3 nucleotides read TGCAGCGTCGCCTGGGGATACAATGAGCAGTTCTTC.

This clone came up a few times. The gene calls are TRBV4-2 and TRBJ2-5; 14 nucleotides line up with TRBD2. The V gene end was trimmed by 2 bases and the J gene end by 5 bases; junction bases not matched to a gene: 7. The CDR3 covers 17 residues. The germline CDR1 and CDR2 sequences are LGHNA and YNFKEQ. The CDR3 sequence is CASSQRGTSGSAETQYF. For the CDR3, the DNA is TGTGCCAGCAGCCAAAGAGGGACTAGCGGGAGCGCGGAGACCCAGTACTTC.

This clone was observed a few times. At one end the junction does not follow the germline gene, possibly because of a read error. The chain joins TRBV29-1 to TRBJ2-1; TRBD1 is a possible D gene (5 bases). There are 9 residues in the CDR3. Germline CDR1 reads SQVTM; CDR2 reads ANQGSEA. This CDR3 reads CSVSQGRIF. The CDR3 DNA is TGCAGCGTTTCTCAGGGTAGGATCTTC.

This clone was counted between two and nine times. The genes are TRBV29-1 and TRBJ2-7; 14 bases fit TRBD2. The germline gives CDR1 SQVTM, CDR2 ANQGSEA. The CDR3 contains 13 residues. Unmatched junction bases numbered 7, after V lost 6 bases and J lost 9 bases. The CDR3 DNA sequence: TGCAGCGTGGAGACTAGCGGGGGGGCAGGGCAGTACTTC. It is translated as CSVETSGGAGQYF.

The J gene is TRBJ1-1, the V gene TRBV28, with 9 nucleotides matching TRBD1. J was trimmed by 3 bases and V by 6 bases; bases with no gene match: 5. CDR1 is MDHEN and CDR2 is SYDVKM in the germline V gene. There are 14 residues in the CDR3. The CDR3 loop reads CASRQQGAHTEAFF. CDR3 coding DNA: TGTGCCAGCAGACAACAGGGGGCTCACACTGAAGCTTTCTTT.

This clone was observed a handful of times. V and J are TRBV18 and TRBJ1-1; D is undetermined. V lost 1 base to trimming and J lost 0 bases, with 9 bases between them. CDR1 is KGHSH and CDR2 is LQKENI in the germline V gene. This CDR3 is built from 15 residues. The chain's CDR3 is CASSPLFEMNTEAFF. CDR3 sequence (DNA): TGTGCCAGCTCACCACTTTTCGAAATGAACACTGAAGCTTTCTTT.

The rearrangement uses TRBV6-6 and TRBJ2-2; TRBD2 agrees at 10 bases. V was pared by 4 bases and J by 4 bases, with 0 bases of the junction left unmatched. This CDR3 contains 14 residues. Germline V CDR1 and CDR2: MNHNY, SVGAGI (reference sequence). The CDR3 sequence is CASSLAGGTGELFF. CDR3 nucleotide sequence: TGTGCCAGCAGTTTAGCGGGAGGCACCGGGGAGCTGTTTTTT.

The chain has TRBV27 and TRBJ2-4; D perhaps matches TRBD1 (6 bases). Trimming stripped 5 bases from V and 10 bases from J, with 15 bases between. Per germline, CDR1 MNHEY and CDR2 SMNVEV (reference sequence). The CDR3 has 13 residues. The CDR3, as DNA: TGTGCCAGCAGTCGAAAGGGACAAAGAATTCAGTACTTC. Its translation: CASSRKGQRIQYF.

This clone was found once. As DNA, the CDR3 is TGTGCCTGGAGCCGACAGGGGGTTGCCTACGAGCAGTACTTC. This encodes CAWSRQGVAYEQYF. The genes are TRBV30 and TRBJ2-7; 9 positions agree with TRBD1. The V gene's germline CDR1 is GTSNPN and CDR2 SVGIG (reference sequence). The CDR3 length is 14 residues. The trim removed 3 bases at V and 2 bases at J, leaving 5 bases unmatched.

A few counts support this clone. The CDR3 nucleotides read TGCAGCGCCAAAAAGACAGGGAACACTGAAGCTTTCTTT. Translation gives CSAKKTGNTEAFF. J is TRBJ1-1 and V is TRBV29-1; D is perhaps TRBD1 (6 bases). Between the trimmed V and J ends, which lost 7 bases and 1 base, there was a span of 13 bases. The germline gives CDR1 SQVTM, CDR2 ANQGSEA. This CDR3 comprises 13 residues. The full variable domain, with the rest looked up from reference TRBV29-1 and TRBJ1-1, is SAVISQKPSRDICQRGTSLTIQCQVDSQVTMMFWYRQQPGQSLTLIATANQGSEATYESGFVIDKFPISRPNLTFSTLTVSNMSPEDSSIYLCSAKKTGNTEAFFGQGTRLTVV.

The V gene is TRBV20-1, the J gene TRBJ1-3, with D tentatively TRBD1 (6 bases). The germline V gene encodes CDR1 DFQATT and CDR2 SNEGSKA (reference sequence). Trimming left V 6 bases short and J 9 bases short, with 12 bases between. The CDR3 loop spans 11 amino acids. Written as DNA, the CDR3 is TGCAGTGCGCTACAGGGTCTCACCATATATTTT. It encodes CSALQGLTIYF.

This clone was picked up a small number of times. The chain employs TRBV29-1 and TRBJ2-1; TRBD1 is a possible D gene (6 bases). V lost 4 bases to trimming and J lost 4 bases, with 17 bases between them. The CDR3 length is 15 residues. CDR1 and CDR2 from the germline V gene are SQVTM and ANQGSEA. CDR3 nucleotides: TGCAGCGTTGTCAAGAGGGGGACGTTATACAATGAGCAGTTCTTC. Its protein product is CSVVKRGTLYNEQFF.

This rearrangement joins TRBV5-4 to TRBJ2-3, with D possibly TRBD1 on 6 matching bases. The CDR3 loop spans 15 amino acids. Trimming pared 4 bases from V and 0 bases from J, leaving 12 bases between. Per the germline V gene, CDR1 is SGHNT and CDR2 is YYREEE (reference sequence). The CDR3 loop is CASSVDRTSTDTQYF. CDR3 coding DNA: TGTGCCAGCAGCGTGGACAGAACCAGCACAGATACGCAGTATTTT.

This clone showed up just a few times. V usage is TRBV30 and J usage is TRBJ2-2; TRBD2 might be the D (7 bases). This CDR3 is 16 amino acids long. The ends were cut back, 1 base at V and 7 bases at J, with 19 bases in the middle. The V gene's germline CDR1 is GTSNPN and CDR2 SVGIG (reference sequence). The CDR3 loop reads CAWSAPRGGRIGELFF. The CDR3 bases are TGTGCCTGGAGTGCCCCGAGGGGGGGGAGGATCGGGGAGCTGTTTTTT.

This clone was recorded a few times. V gene TRBV27 combines with J gene TRBJ2-3, with 12 nucleotides matching TRBD2. Losses at the gene ends were 3 bases for V and 7 bases for J; bases not matched to a gene: 2. Per the germline V gene, CDR1 is MNHEY and CDR2 is SMNVEV (reference sequence). The CDR3 is made up of 14 amino acids. The CDR3: CASSLGLAGYTQYF. For the CDR3, the DNA is TGTGCCAGCAGTTTGGGACTAGCGGGTTATACGCAGTATTTT.

This chain links TRBV29-1 with TRBJ1-1; TRBD1 matches at 10 bases. Germline CDR1 SQVTM, CDR2 ANQGSEA. This CDR3 spans 13 amino acids. The V and J ends lost 8 bases and 6 bases, in that order; junction bases with no gene match: 9. The DNA of the CDR3 is TGCAGCACTAGGACAGGGGGAAGTCCTGAAGCTTTCTTT. Protein product: CSTRTGGSPEAFF.

J is TRBJ2-5 and V is TRBV5-1; no reliable D call. The CDR3 has 14 residues. Trimming stripped 3 bases from V and 5 bases from J, with 14 bases between. The germline gives CDR1 SGHRS, CDR2 YFSETQ. DNA of the CDR3: TGCGCCAGCAGCTACCAAACCGAGGTGGAGACCCAGTACTTC. Encoded protein: CASSYQTEVETQYF.

Only a few counts were recorded for this clone. V usage is TRBV28 and J usage is TRBJ1-2, with a tentative D call TRBD1 (6 bases). Trimming removed 8 bases at V and 4 bases at J, with 20 bases between. The CDR3 covers 15 residues. Looked up from germline, CDR1 is MDHEN and CDR2 is SYDVKM. The DNA of the CDR3 is TGTGCCAGCGACGGGAGCAGGGGAGGATTCTATGGCTACACCTTC. Translating gives CASDGSRGGFYGYTF.

The rearrangement joins TRBV11-2 to TRBJ1-5; a weak D match, TRBD1 (5 bases). The V gene's germline CDR1 is SGHAT and CDR2 FQNNGV. The CDR3 contains 15 residues. V was pared by 4 bases and J by 2 bases, with 12 bases between. The DNA of the CDR3 is TGTGCCAGCAGCTCCCAGCGGGGCGGCAATCAGCCCCAGCATTTT. It yields the protein CASSSQRGGNQPQHF. Full variable domain (remainder filled in from reference TRBV11-2 and TRBJ1-5): EAGVAQSPRYKIIEKRQSVAFWCNPISGHATLYWYQQILGQGPKLLIQFQNNGVVDDSQLPKDRFSAERLKGVDSTLKIQPAKLEDSAVYLCASSSQRGGNQPQHFGDGTRLSIL.

J is TRBJ2-5 and V is TRBV5-4; maybe TRBD1 (6 bases). From germline, CDR1 is SGHNT and CDR2 YYREEE (reference sequence). V dropped 4 bases and J dropped 2 bases, with 18 bases sitting between them. The CDR3 totals 16 residues. This chain's CDR3 is CASSGGQLPTQETQYF. The CDR3 coding sequence is TGTGCCAGCAGCGGAGGACAGTTGCCAACTCAAGAGACCCAGTACTTC.

This rearrangement joins TRBV7-2 to TRBJ1-5; D may be TRBD1 (5 bases). Trimming cost V 1 base and J 3 bases, with 10 bases left between them. CDR1 is SGHTA and CDR2 is FQGNSA in the germline V gene. The CDR3 totals 15 residues. The CDR3 DNA follows: TGTGCCAGCAGCTTAGGGGGGGTAGTCAATCAGCCCCAGCATTTT. This encodes CASSLGGVVNQPQHF.

The CDR3 is CASSQGRSRGRLPSIEQYF. In DNA, the CDR3 is TGTGCCAGCAGCCAAGGCCGGAGTCGCGGGAGGCTACCTTCGATCGAGCAGTACTTC. This chain connects TRBV7-2 to TRBJ2-7, with 8 positions matching TRBD2. The CDR3 extends over 19 amino acids. J lost 6 bases, V lost 5 bases, and 24 bases had no gene match. Germline V lookup: CDR1 SGHTA, CDR2 FQGNSA.

This chain connects TRBV7-9 to TRBJ2-3; unclear D gene. Germline V gene lookup returns CDR1 SEHNR and CDR2 FQNEAQ (reference sequence). V lost 0 bases and J lost 4, with 5 bases in between. CDR3 length equals 13 residues. The CDR3 sequence is CASSLAGPDTQYF. In DNA form, the CDR3 reads TGTGCCAGCAGCTTAGCGGGTCCAGATACGCAGTATTTT.

This sequence joins TRBV29-1 and TRBJ2-7; 13 bases match TRBD2. V lost 8 bases, J lost 2 bases, and 6 bases stayed unmatched. This CDR3 is 14 amino acids long. The germline V gene has CDR1 SQVTM and CDR2 ANQGSEA. The CDR3 here is CSPWGTSGAYEQYF. The DNA for the CDR3 is TGCAGCCCTTGGGGGACTAGCGGGGCCTACGAGCAGTACTTC.